This paragraph reports one TCR beta chain. The data are from a study of cytomegalovirus exposure and HLA in healthy donors. PCR employed 60 Vbeta and 13 Jbeta primers. The data were produced by immunoSEQ multiplex PCR, yet TCRdb's version contains in-frame clones alone and is incomplete. This repertoire shows 100,000 to 120,000 clones, 60% to 80% found once; its top ten account for roughly 8.3%. The CDR3 loop spans 17 amino acids. Germline CDR1 is SGHNT and CDR2 is YYREEE (reference sequence). Trimming shortened V by 2 bases and J by 0 bases, and 15 bases separated the two germline ends. The J gene is TRBJ2-1, the V gene TRBV5-4; weak D call: TRBD2 (6 bases). The receptor comes from a man in his late teens or twenties in good health and CMV-seropositive. Sequencing was done on a sample of PBMCs. The CDR3 region is CASSLSGGASSYNEQFF. Written as DNA, the CDR3 is TGTGCCAGCAGCTTATCCGGCGGGGCCAGCTCCTACAATGAGCAGTTCTTC.